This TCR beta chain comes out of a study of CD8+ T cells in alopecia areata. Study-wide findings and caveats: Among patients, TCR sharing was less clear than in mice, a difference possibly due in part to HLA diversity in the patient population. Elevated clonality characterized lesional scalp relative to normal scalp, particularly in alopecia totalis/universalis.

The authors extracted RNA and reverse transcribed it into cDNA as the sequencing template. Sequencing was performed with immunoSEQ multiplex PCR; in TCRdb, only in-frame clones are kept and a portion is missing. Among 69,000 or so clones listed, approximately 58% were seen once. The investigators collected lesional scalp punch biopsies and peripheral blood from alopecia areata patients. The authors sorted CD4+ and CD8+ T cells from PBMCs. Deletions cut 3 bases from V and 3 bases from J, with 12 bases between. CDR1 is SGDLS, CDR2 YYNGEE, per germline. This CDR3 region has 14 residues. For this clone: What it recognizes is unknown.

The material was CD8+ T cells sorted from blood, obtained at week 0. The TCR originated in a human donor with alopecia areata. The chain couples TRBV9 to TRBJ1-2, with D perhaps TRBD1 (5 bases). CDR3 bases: TGTGCCAGCAGCGGCCCAGGGAGGGACTATGGCTACACCTTC. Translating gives CASSGPGRDYGYTF.